This T cell receptor (beta chain) was documented in a study of somatic mutations in cytotoxic T cells in rheumatoid arthritis. This clone was seen only a few times. Antigen unknown. The CD4+ and CD8+ fractions came from positive magnetic bead selection and were purity-checked by flow cytometry. Broader study findings: Over 20% of CD8+ cells belonged to the largest CD8+ clone in about an eighth of the 65 patients.

The assay was immunoSEQ multiplex PCR, and TCRdb's table has in-frame clones only and misses some. Seen here are about 18,000 clones, around 63% observed once, and the top ten hold about 20%. The CDR3 length is 15 residues. V lost 0 bases, J lost 2 bases, and 9 bases lay in between. Germline V gene data show CDR1 as ENHRY and CDR2 as SYGVKD. Specimen: CD8+ T cells sorted from blood. V and J are TRBV10-3 and TRBJ2-3; perhaps D is TRBD1 or TRBD2 (5 bases each). The TCR comes from an adult with rheumatoid arthritis. The CDR3 DNA sequence: TGTGCCATCAGTGAGTCACAGGACTTCACAGATACGCAGTATTTT. This gives the protein CAISESQDFTDTQYF.